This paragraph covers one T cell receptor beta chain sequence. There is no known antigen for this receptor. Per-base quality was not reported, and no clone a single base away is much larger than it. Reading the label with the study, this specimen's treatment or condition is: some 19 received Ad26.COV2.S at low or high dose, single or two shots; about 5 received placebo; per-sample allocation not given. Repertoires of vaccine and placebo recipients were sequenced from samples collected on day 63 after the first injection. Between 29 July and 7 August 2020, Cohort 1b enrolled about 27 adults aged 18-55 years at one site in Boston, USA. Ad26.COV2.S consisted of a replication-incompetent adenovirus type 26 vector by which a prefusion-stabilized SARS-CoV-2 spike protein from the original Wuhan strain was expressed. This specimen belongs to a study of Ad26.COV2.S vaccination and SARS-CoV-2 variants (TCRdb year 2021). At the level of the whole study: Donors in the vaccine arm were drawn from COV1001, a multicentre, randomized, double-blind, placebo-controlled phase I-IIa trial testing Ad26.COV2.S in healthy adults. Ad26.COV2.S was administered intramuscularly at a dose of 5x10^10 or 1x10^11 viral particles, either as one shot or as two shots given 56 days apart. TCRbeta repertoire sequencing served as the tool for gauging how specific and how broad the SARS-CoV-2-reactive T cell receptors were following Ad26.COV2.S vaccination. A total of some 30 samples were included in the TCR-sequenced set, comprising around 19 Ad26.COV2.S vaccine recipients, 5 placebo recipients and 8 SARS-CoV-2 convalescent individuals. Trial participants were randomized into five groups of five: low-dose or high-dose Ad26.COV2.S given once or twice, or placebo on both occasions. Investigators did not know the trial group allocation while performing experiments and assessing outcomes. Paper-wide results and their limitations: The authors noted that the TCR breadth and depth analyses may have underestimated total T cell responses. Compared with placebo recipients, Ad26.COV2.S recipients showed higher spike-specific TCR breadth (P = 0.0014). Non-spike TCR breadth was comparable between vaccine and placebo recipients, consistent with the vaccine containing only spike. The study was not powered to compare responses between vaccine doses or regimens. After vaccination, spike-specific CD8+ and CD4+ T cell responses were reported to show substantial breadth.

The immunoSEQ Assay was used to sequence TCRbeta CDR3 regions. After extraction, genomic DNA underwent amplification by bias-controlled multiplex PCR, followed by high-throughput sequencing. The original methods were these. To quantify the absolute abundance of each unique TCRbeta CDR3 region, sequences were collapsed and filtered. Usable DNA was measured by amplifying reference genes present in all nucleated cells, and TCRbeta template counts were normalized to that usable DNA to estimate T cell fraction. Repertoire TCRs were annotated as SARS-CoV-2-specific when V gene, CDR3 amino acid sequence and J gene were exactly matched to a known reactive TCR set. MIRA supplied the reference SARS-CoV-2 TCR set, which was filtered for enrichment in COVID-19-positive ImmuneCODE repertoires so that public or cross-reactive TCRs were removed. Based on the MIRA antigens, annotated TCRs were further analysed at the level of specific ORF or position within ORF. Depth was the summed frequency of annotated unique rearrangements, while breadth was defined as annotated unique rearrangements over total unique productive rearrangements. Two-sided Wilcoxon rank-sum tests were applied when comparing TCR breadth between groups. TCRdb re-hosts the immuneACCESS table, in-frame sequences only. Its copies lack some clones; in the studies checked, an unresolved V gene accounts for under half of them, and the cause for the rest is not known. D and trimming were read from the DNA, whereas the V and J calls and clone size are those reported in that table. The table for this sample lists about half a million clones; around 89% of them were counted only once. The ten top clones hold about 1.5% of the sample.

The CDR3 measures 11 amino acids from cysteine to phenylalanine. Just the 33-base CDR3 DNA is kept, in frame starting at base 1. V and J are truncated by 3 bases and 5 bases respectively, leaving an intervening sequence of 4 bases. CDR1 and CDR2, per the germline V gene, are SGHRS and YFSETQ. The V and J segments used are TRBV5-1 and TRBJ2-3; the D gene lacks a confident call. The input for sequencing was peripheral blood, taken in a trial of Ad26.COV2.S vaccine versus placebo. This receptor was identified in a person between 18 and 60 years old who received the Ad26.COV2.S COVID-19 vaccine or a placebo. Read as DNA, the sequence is TGCGCCAGCAGCTATGGAGATACGCAGTATTTT. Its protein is CASSYGDTQYF.